These 29 T cell receptor beta chains share one sample of origin, sequenced in a study of blood T cell repertoires in COVID-19. The data were produced by immunoSEQ multiplex PCR, yet TCRdb's version contains in-frame clones alone and is incomplete. The table shows 200,000 to 250,000 clones, with 70% to 85% occurring only once. The sample taken for sequencing was peripheral blood. These receptors all stem from a woman of 80 years or more with COVID-19, enrolled during active disease.

The chain is built from TRBV5-1 and TRBJ2-5; tentatively, D is TRBD1 (6 bases). CDR3 length: 19 amino acids. Germline V lookup: CDR1 SGHRS, CDR2 YFSETQ. Trimming removed 4 bases at V and 1 base at J, with 26 bases between. The CDR3 protein is CASSIGPSQNTGLQETQYF. CDR3 coding DNA: TGCGCCAGCAGCATTGGTCCCTCTCAAAACACAGGGCTCCAAGAGACCCAGTACTTC.

The V and J genes are TRBV7-8 and TRBJ1-5, with TRBD1 identical over 7 bases. CDR1 is SGHVS, CDR2 FQNEAQ, per germline. This CDR3 has 15 amino acids. The V gene end was trimmed by 5 bases and the J gene end by 2 bases; junction bases not matched to a gene: 6. The CDR3 sequence is CASSGHRGRNQPQHF. As DNA, the CDR3 is TGTGCCAGCAGCGGTCACAGGGGCCGCAATCAGCCCCAGCATTTT.

In this sample, this clone turned up a few times. The chain uses TRBV3-1 (or the pseudogene TRBV3-2) and TRBJ1-5; possibly TRBD1 for D (6 bases). CDR3 size: 14 residues. Trimming removed 3 bases at V and 6 bases at J, with 12 bases between. CDR1 and CDR2 (germline): LGHDT, YNNKEL (reference sequence). DNA of the CDR3: TGTGCCAGCAGCCAGGGGGCGCGAGGTCAGCCCCAGCATTTT. It yields the protein CASSQGARGQPQHF.

This clone is a singleton in its sample. The CDR3 sequence: CASSQGTQETQYF. The CDR3 nucleotides read TGTGCCAGCAGCCAGGGGACTCAAGAGACCCAGTACTTC. The chain joins TRBV3-1 (or the pseudogene TRBV3-2) to TRBJ2-5, with D perhaps TRBD2 (6 bases). Trimming cost V 3 bases and J 2 bases, with 7 bases left between them. The CDR3 length is 13 residues. Germline CDR1 is LGHDT and CDR2 is YNNKEL (reference sequence).

In DNA, the CDR3 is TGTGCCAGCAGGTACAGGGGGCTCACCGGGGAGCTGTTTTTT. This gives the protein CASRYRGLTGELFF. The genes are TRBV11-1 and TRBJ2-2; TRBD1 aligns across 9 bases. Germline V CDR1 and CDR2: SGHAT, FQDESV (reference sequence). Trimming cost V 6 bases and J 4 bases; bases outside gene matches: 3. This CDR3 is built from 14 residues.

This clone occurred once. The gene calls are TRBV2 and TRBJ1-2; maybe TRBD1 (5 bases). Germline V gives CDR1 SNHLY, CDR2 FYNNEI. The CDR3 has 13 residues. V was trimmed by 6 bases and J by 0 bases, leaving 8 bases between them. The CDR3 loop reads CASSAGANYGYTF. The CDR3 bases are TGTGCCAGCAGCGCGGGGGCTAACTATGGCTACACCTTC.

This chain joins TRBV6-1 and TRBJ1-1; no clear D gene. This CDR3 is built from 12 residues. CDR1 MNHNS and CDR2 SASEGT come from the germline V gene. Trimming took off 2 bases at V and 7 bases at J, with 8 bases between the two ends. CDR3 DNA sequence: TGTGCCAGCAGTGAAACCCGGGGTGAAGCTTTCTTT. It codes for CASSETRGEAFF.

The chain is built from TRBV5-1 and TRBJ2-6; tentatively, D is TRBD2 (6 bases). Germline CDR1 SGHRS, CDR2 YFSETQ. V dropped 6 bases and J dropped 0 bases, with 16 bases sitting between them. The CDR3 length is 17 residues. Here the CDR3 reads CASTTEGSLSGANVLTF. CDR3 DNA sequence: TGCGCCAGCACCACGGAGGGGTCTCTCTCTGGGGCCAACGTCCTGACTTTC.

J is TRBJ2-3 and V is TRBV4-1, with 14 bases lining up with TRBD2. Losses at the gene ends were 9 bases for V and 3 bases for J; bases not matched to a gene: 11. There are 17 residues in the CDR3. CDR1 MGHRA and CDR2 YSYEKL come from the germline V gene. DNA of the CDR3: TGCGCCAGTCTAAATACCGGGACTAGCGGGAGTACAGATACGCAGTATTTT. It is translated as CASLNTGTSGSTDTQYF.

The sample holds one count of this clone. The chain recombines TRBV10-3 with TRBJ2-3; D might be TRBD2 (5 bases). V lost 2 bases, J lost 5 bases, and 17 bases lay in between. CDR1 is ENHRY, CDR2 SYGVKD, per germline. This CDR3 comprises 16 residues. In DNA, the CDR3 is TGTGCCATCAGTGAGCCCCCAGCTAGCCGGGTAGATACGCAGTATTTT. This translates into CAISEPPASRVDTQYF.

J is TRBJ1-1 and V is TRBV19; TRBD1 agrees at 11 bases. CDR3 length: 14 amino acids. Germline V gene data show CDR1 as LNHDA and CDR2 as SQIVND (reference sequence). Trimming took 10 bases from V and 4 from J; bases not matched to a gene: 8. The CDR3 sequence: CAMQGTGGRTEAFF. The CDR3 DNA reads as TGTGCCATGCAAGGGACAGGGGGGCGCACTGAAGCTTTCTTT.

The chain uses TRBV18 and TRBJ1-1; possible D gene TRBD1, 5 bases. The CDR3 covers 15 residues. V dropped 3 bases and J dropped 1 base, with 12 bases sitting between them. Germline CDR1 and CDR2: KGHSH and LQKENI. CDR3 nucleotide sequence: TGTGCCAGCTCACCTCTTTCAGGGCCGAACACTGAAGCTTTCTTT. Encoded protein: CASSPLSGPNTEAFF. The full variable domain, with the rest looked up from reference TRBV18 and TRBJ1-1, is NAGVMQNPRHLVRRRGQEARLRCSPMKGHSHVYWYRQLPEEGLKFMVYLQKENIIDESGMPKERFSAEFPKEGPSILRIQQVVRGDSAAYFCASSPLSGPNTEAFFGQGTRLTVV.

In nucleotides, the CDR3 is TGTGCCAGCAGCTTCTCAAGACTCGACTCTGGAAACACCATATATTTT. This sequence encodes CASSFSRLDSGNTIYF. The rearrangement links TRBV11-1 to TRBJ1-3; D gene unclear. The CDR3 is 16 amino acids. The V and J ends lost 3 bases and 0 bases respectively, with 12 bases between them. In germline, CDR1 is SGHAT, CDR2 FQDESV (reference sequence).

V usage is TRBV3-1 (or the pseudogene TRBV3-2) and J usage is TRBJ1-3; D uncertain. This CDR3 is 12 amino acids long. Germline CDR1 LGHDT, CDR2 YNNKEL (reference sequence). The germline V and J ends were trimmed by 1 base and 7 bases, with 5 bases remaining between them. The CDR3 is CASSQAPNTIYF. The CDR3 coding sequence is TGTGCCAGCAGCCAAGCCCCTAACACCATATATTTT.

The chain couples TRBV20-1 to TRBJ2-2; D is ambiguous. Germline V gene data show CDR1 as DFQATT and CDR2 as SNEGSKA (reference sequence). Trimming removed 6 bases at V and 7 bases at J, with 9 bases between. This CDR3 contains 11 residues. CDR3 nucleotides: TGCAGTGCCCCGACGGGCGGGGAGCTGTTTTTT. Translation: CSAPTGGELFF.

V usage is TRBV2 and J usage is TRBJ2-5; possibly TRBD2 for D (5 bases). V lost 6 bases, J lost 2 bases, and 13 bases lay in between. Germline-derived CDR1 and CDR2 are SNHLY and FYNNEI. This CDR3 has 14 residues. The CDR3 nucleotides are TGTGCCAGCAGCGTGAGTAGGACTCAAGAGACCCAGTACTTC. Protein: CASSVSRTQETQYF.

The rearrangement links TRBV19 to TRBJ1-1; TRBD1 might be the D (5 bases). Germline V gene sequence: CDR1 LNHDA, CDR2 SQIVND (reference sequence). V was shortened by 4 bases and J by 9 bases, with 15 bases between the two germline ends. The CDR3 covers 13 residues. The CDR3 spells CASSTSAGPKAFF. The CDR3 nucleotides read TGTGCCAGTAGTACCTCTGCGGGACCCAAAGCTTTCTTT.

This clone was detected once. J is TRBJ1-6 and V is TRBV3-1 (or the pseudogene TRBV3-2), with no clear D. Trimming cost V 1 base and J 4 bases, with 2 bases left between them. The CDR3 has 13 amino acids. The germline V gene encodes CDR1 LGHDT and CDR2 YNNKEL (reference sequence). The CDR3 region has the DNA TGTGCCAGCAGCCAAGCGTATAATTCACCCCTCCACTTT. Protein sequence: CASSQAYNSPLHF.

The rearrangement uses TRBV18 and TRBJ2-7, with 7 bases that match TRBD2. J was trimmed by 6 bases and V by 0 bases; bases with no gene match: 2. The germline V gene encodes CDR1 KGHSH and CDR2 LQKENI. The CDR3 extends over 13 amino acids. The CDR3 region is CASSPPGRGEQYF. The CDR3 coding sequence is TGTGCCAGCTCACCACCGGGGAGGGGCGAGCAGTACTTC.

This sequence joins TRBV3-1 (or the pseudogene TRBV3-2) and TRBJ1-2, with D tentatively TRBD1 (5 bases). This CDR3 contains 16 residues. V lost 1 base and J lost 0, with 12 bases in between. CDR1 and CDR2 (germline): LGHDT, YNNKEL (reference sequence). The CDR3 nucleotides are TGTGCCAGCAGCCAAGCGGCAGGGCGGACTAACTATGGCTACACCTTC. Translated: CASSQAAGRTNYGYTF.

The chain is built from TRBV5-8 and TRBJ2-2; 12 bases fit TRBD2. Germline V gene lookup returns CDR1 SGHTS and CDR2 YDEGEE. V gave up 0 bases and J gave up 6 bases; unmatched junction bases: 6. This CDR3 contains 17 residues. Written as DNA, the CDR3 is TGTGCCAGCAGCTTGGTTCCCGGACTAGCGGGACCCGGGGAGCTGTTTTTT. Its protein is CASSLVPGLAGPGELFF.

This clone was counted a single time. The rearrangement joins TRBV7-2 to TRBJ1-2; D perhaps matches TRBD1 (5 bases). Germline lookup yields CDR1 SGHTA and CDR2 FQGNSA. This CDR3 has 15 residues. Trimming stripped 5 bases from V and 8 bases from J, with 21 bases between. CDR3 sequence reads: CASSPEVRRDEGYTF. The CDR3 nucleotides read TGTGCCAGCAGCCCGGAAGTGCGGCGGGACGAAGGCTACACCTTC.

The chain joins TRBV5-6 to TRBJ2-1; tentative D call: TRBD2 (5 bases). CDR1 and CDR2 from the germline V gene are SGHDT and YYEEEE. This CDR3 has 13 residues. Trimming removed 0 bases at V and 9 bases at J, with 10 bases between. This CDR3 is CASSLVVAGEQFF. CDR3 bases: TGTGCCAGCAGCTTGGTGGTCGCGGGTGAGCAGTTCTTC.

V and J are TRBV6-5 and TRBJ1-2, with TRBD1 as a possible D gene (5 bases). Looked up from germline, CDR1 is MNHEY and CDR2 is SVGAGI. Trimming took off 8 bases at V and 0 bases at J, with 13 bases between the two ends. CDR3 size: 14 residues. DNA of the CDR3: TGTGCCAGCGAGAGCGACAGCCCTAACTATGGCTACACCTTC. As protein: CASESDSPNYGYTF.

The chain employs TRBV10-1 and TRBJ1-1, with D perhaps TRBD1 (6 bases). The germline V and J ends were trimmed by 2 bases and 3 bases, with 10 bases remaining between them. Germline V gives CDR1 WNHNN, CDR2 SYGVQD (reference sequence). The CDR3 sequence is 14 residues long. CDR3 bases: TGCGCCAGCAGTGAGAACCCAGGGGACACTGAAGCTTTCTTT. Its protein product is CASSENPGDTEAFF.

The V call is TRBV5-5, the J call TRBJ1-5; D is unclear. Germline CDR1 SGHKS, CDR2 YYEKEE (reference sequence). Trimming took 0 bases from V and 8 from J, leaving 15 bases between them. The CDR3 is made up of 15 amino acids. In DNA form, the CDR3 reads TGTGCCAGCAGCTTGGGTAACCTAGTTTTGAAGCCCCAGCATTTT. As protein: CASSLGNLVLKPQHF.

The chain joins TRBV29-1 to TRBJ2-1, with TRBD2 matching 9 bases. The CDR3 has 12 residues. V lost 7 bases and J lost 6; bases outside the gene matches: 4. CDR1 and CDR2 (germline): SQVTM, ANQGSEA. The CDR3 sequence is CSGGTSSNEQFF. CDR3 coding DNA: TGCAGCGGTGGGACTAGCTCCAATGAGCAGTTCTTC.

This clone appeared once. Other nucleotide sequences from this sample produce the same CDR3. CDR3 amino acids: CASSLGTANTEAFF. The CDR3 region has the DNA TGTGCCAGCAGCCTTGGGACAGCGAACACTGAAGCTTTCTTT. The chain carries TRBV7-9 and TRBJ1-1, with 7 bases lining up with TRBD1. The junction had 4 bases not matched to a gene; V was cut back by 5 bases and J by 1 base. The germline V gene has CDR1 SEHNR and CDR2 FQNEAQ (reference sequence). This CDR3 has 14 amino acids. Variable domain in full (rest from reference TRBV7-9 and TRBJ1-1): DTGVSQNPRHKITKRGQNVTFRCDPISEHNRLYWYRQTLGQGPEFLTYFQNEAQLEKSRLLSDRFSAERPKGSFSTLEIQRTEQGDSAMYLCASSLGTANTEAFFGQGTRLTVV.

The rearrangement links TRBV6-1 to TRBJ1-3; weak D call: TRBD1 (5 bases). Per the germline V gene, CDR1 is MNHNS and CDR2 is SASEGT. The V end lost 2 bases, the J end lost 2 bases, and 10 bases lay between the germline ends. This CDR3 contains 15 residues. The CDR3 region is CASSEQKGAGNTIYF. The CDR3 region has the DNA TGTGCCAGCAGTGAACAGAAAGGGGCTGGAAACACCATATATTTT.